The entry that follows covers one TCR beta chain sequence. The entry originates in a study of blood T cell repertoires in COVID-19. The wider study: Some COVID-19 samples were acute and others convalescent; all came from the United States, Italy and Spain. PBMCs, B-cell-depleted T cells, or T cells provided the cDNA or gDNA that made up the material.

As originally analysed: Estimation of nucleated cell counts relied on the amplification of reference gene primers. Clones were read by immunoSEQ multiplex PCR, and TCRdb kept only the in-frame ones, dropping some. V and J calls and clone size are given by that table; D and trimming were obtained from the DNA. The repertoire holds about 140,000 clones, with 85% to 90% as singletons. V lost 6 bases and J lost 10; bases outside the gene matches: 3. The CDR3 is 11 amino acids. The germline CDR1 and CDR2 sequences are SGHDT and YYEEEE. This receptor was obtained from a man aged 45-65 years who had recovered from COVID-19. V and J are TRBV5-6 and TRBJ2-1, with 8 bases aligning to TRBD1. The sequenced sample was peripheral blood. CDR3 amino acids: CASTDRGEQFF. CDR3 DNA sequence: TGTGCCAGCACCGACAGGGGCGAGCAGTTCTTC.